The sample holds a few counts of the clone carrying this TCR beta chain. V lost 4 bases and J 6 bases, leaving 10 bases between the germline ends. The length of the CDR3 is 13 residues. The germline CDR1 and CDR2 sequences are ENHRY and SYGVKD. This sample is drawn from a study of blood T cell repertoires in COVID-19. Study summary: Collection of acute and convalescent COVID-19 samples took place in the United States, Italy and Spain. Nucleic acid was either cDNA or gDNA, and it came from T cells, B-cell-depleted T cells, or PBMCs.

In the authors' workflow: Cell counts per sample came from amplifying reference gene primers. Libraries were prepared by immunoSEQ multiplex PCR; TCRdb keeps only in-frame clonotypes and omits some of them. V, J and clone size are taken as reported in that table, and D and trimming were inferred from the DNA itself. The sample comprises some 94,000 clones, 72% of which are singletons, and about 22% rests with the top ten. The sample comprised peripheral blood. The rearrangement uses TRBV10-3 and TRBJ1-5; a possible D gene is TRBD1 (5 bases). The clonotype comes from a woman aged 60-75 years in a cohort sampled during active or convalescent COVID-19. The CDR3 DNA reads as TGTGCCATCAGTGGGGCAGGGATTCAGCCCCAGCATTTT. Translating it yields CAISGAGIQPQHF.